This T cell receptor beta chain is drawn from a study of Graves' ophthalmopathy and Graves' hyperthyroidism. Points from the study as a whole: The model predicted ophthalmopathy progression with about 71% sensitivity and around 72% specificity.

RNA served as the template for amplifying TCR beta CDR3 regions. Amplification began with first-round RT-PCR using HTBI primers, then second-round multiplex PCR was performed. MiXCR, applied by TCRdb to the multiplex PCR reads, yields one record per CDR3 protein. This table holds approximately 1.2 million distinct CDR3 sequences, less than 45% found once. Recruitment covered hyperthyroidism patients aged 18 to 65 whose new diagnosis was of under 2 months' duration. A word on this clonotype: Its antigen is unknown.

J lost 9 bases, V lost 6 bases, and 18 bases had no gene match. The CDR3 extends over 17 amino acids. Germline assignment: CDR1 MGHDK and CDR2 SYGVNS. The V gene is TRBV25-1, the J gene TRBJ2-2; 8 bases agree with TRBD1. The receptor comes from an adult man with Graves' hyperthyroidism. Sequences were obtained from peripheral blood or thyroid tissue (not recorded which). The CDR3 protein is CASSSTRTGMILRELFF. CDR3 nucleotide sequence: TGTGCCAGCAGCTCAACTCGGACAGGGATGATTCTACGGGAGCTGTTTTTT.